This passage covers 4 T cell receptor beta chains from one sample sequenced in a study of blood T cell repertoires in COVID-19. Sequenced by immunoSEQ multiplex PCR; TCRdb stores in-frame clones only, minus some. This table holds approximately 130,000 clones, 80% found once. Input material: peripheral blood. These receptor sequences come from a human donor in a cohort sampled during active COVID-19.

The count of this clone is one. The chain carries TRBV7-8 and TRBJ2-7; maybe TRBD1 (6 bases). Trimming removed 0 bases from V and 4 bases from J, with 13 bases in between. The CDR3 consists of 15 residues. Germline lookup yields CDR1 SGHVS and CDR2 FQNEAQ. The CDR3: CASSLAIRGPYEQYF. The CDR3 coding sequence is TGTGCCAGCAGCTTAGCGATCAGGGGACCTTACGAGCAGTACTTC.

The chain employs TRBV6-6 and TRBJ1-3; D might be TRBD1 (6 bases). V was cut by 0 bases and J by 4 bases, with 10 bases left in between. The germline V gene has CDR1 MNHNY and CDR2 SVGAGI (reference sequence). The CDR3 length is 15 residues. This CDR3 reads CASSYSGGRGNTIYF. Written as DNA, the CDR3 is TGTGCCAGCAGTTACTCGGGGGGGCGGGGAAACACCATATATTTT.

The chain employs TRBV5-1 and TRBJ1-6; D gene uncertain. This CDR3 spans 13 amino acids. The V end lost 2 bases, the J end lost 6 bases, and 6 bases lay between the germline ends. Per germline, CDR1 SGHRS and CDR2 YFSETQ. This CDR3 reads CASSFGPNSPLHF. CDR3 bases: TGCGCCAGCAGCTTTGGCCCTAATTCACCCCTCCACTTT.

The chain joins TRBV7-3 to TRBJ1-2, with a weak D call TRBD1 (5 bases). This CDR3 region has 14 residues. Germline V gene sequence: CDR1 SGHTA, CDR2 FQGTGA. V lost 1 base and J lost 4, with 10 bases in between. CDR3 residues: CASSLMARAYGYTF. The CDR3 nucleotides read TGTGCCAGCAGCTTAATGGCCAGGGCCTATGGCTACACCTTC.